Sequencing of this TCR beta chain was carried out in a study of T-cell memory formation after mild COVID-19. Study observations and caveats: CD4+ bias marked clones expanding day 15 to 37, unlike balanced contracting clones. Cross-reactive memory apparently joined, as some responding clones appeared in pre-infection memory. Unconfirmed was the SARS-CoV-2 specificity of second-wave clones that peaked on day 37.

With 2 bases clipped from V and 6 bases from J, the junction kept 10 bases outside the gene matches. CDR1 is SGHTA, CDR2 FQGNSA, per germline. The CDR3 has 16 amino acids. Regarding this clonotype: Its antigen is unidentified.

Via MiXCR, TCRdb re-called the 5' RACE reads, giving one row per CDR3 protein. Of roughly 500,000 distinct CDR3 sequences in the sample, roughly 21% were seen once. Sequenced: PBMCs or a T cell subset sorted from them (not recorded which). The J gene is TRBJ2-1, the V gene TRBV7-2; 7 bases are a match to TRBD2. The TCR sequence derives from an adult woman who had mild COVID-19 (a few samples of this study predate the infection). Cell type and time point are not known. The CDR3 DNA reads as TGTGCCAGCAGCTTAAGTGGGAGGGCCGGTTTCAATGAGCAGTTCTTC. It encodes CASSLSGRAGFNEQFF.